This TCR beta chain was recorded in a study of human T cells and chemical hapten exposure. The study used a library that attached unique molecular identifiers to individual cDNA molecules. TCRdb fed the RACE reads into MiXCR, producing one record per CDR3 protein. The data contain about 82,000 distinct CDR3 sequences, roughly 10% of them singletons. This clonotype was observed a handful of times. As for time point: patch test 2, 6 weeks after DPC sensitization. The treatment was: therapeutic diphenylcyclopropenone sensitization with weekly scalp DPC. The ends lost 4 bases at V and 0 bases at J; junction bases unmatched: 2. CDR1 and CDR2 (germline): MDHEN, SYDVKM. The CDR3 is 15 residues long.

Sequences were derived from whole blood, sampled in connection with sensitization to the hapten diphenylcyclopropenone (DPC). The receptor comes from a woman between 45 and 65 years old with alopecia areata. Some clones in this sample may be carry-over from other donors' samples. This chain joins TRBV28 and TRBJ1-4; 7 positions agree with TRBD1. The CDR3 sequence: CASSYTGATNEKLFF. As DNA, the CDR3 is TGTGCCAGCAGTTATACAGGGGCAACTAATGAAAAACTGTTTTTT.